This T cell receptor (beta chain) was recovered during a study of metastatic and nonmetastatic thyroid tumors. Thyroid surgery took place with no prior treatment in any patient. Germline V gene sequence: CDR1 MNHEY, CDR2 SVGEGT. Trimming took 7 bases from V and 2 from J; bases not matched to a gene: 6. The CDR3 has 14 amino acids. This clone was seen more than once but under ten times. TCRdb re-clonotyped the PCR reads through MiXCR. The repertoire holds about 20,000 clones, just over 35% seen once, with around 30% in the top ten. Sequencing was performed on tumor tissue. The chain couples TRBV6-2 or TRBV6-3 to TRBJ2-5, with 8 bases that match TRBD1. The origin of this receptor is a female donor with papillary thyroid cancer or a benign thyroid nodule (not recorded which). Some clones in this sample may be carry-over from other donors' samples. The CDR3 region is CASKRTGYQETQYF. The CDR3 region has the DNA TGTGCCAGCAAGAGGACAGGGTATCAAGAGACCCAGTACTTC.